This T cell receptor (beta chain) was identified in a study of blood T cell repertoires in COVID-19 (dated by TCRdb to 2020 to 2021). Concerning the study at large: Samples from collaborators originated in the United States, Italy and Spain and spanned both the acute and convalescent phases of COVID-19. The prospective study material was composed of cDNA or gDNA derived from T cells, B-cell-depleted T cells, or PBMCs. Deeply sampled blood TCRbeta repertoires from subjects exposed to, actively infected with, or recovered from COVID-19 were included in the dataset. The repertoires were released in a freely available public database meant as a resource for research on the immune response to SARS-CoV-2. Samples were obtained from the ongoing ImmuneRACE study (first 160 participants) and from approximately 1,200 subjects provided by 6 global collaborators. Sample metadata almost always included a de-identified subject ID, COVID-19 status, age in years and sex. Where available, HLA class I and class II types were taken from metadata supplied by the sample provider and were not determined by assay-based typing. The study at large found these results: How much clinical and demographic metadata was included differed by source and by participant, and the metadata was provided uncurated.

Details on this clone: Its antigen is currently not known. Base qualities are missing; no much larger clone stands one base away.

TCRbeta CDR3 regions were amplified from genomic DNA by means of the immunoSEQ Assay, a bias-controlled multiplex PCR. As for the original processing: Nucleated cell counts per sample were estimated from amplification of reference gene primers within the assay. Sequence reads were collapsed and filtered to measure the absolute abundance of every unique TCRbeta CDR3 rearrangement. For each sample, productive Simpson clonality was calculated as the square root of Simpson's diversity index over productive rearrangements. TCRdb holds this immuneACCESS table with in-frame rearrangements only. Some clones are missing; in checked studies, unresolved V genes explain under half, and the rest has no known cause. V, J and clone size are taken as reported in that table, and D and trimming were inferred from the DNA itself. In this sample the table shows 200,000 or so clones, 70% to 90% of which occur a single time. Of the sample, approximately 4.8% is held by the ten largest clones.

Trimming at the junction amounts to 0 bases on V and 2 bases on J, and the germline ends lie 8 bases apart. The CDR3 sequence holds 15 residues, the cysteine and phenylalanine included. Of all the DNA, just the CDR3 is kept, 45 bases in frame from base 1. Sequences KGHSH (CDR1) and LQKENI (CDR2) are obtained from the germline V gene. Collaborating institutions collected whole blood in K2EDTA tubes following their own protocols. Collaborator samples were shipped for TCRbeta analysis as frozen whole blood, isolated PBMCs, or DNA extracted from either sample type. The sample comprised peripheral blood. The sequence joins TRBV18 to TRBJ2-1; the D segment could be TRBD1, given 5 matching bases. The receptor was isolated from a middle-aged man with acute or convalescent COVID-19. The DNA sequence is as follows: TGTGCCAGCTCACCACCCCAGGGCACCTACAATGAGCAGTTCTTC. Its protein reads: CASSPPQGTYNEQFF.